The 9 T cell receptor beta chains given below trace back to one sample, sequenced in a study of cytotoxic CD8 clonotypes in ibrutinib-treated CLL. The repertoire was sequenced with immunoSEQ multiplex PCR; TCRdb's copy has only in-frame clones and lacks some. This table has about 140,000 clones, 77% appearing once. Material: PBMCs, obtained after 12 months of ibrutinib treatment. Every receptor here comes from a human donor with chronic lymphocytic leukemia.

The rearrangement uses TRBV29-1 and TRBJ2-1; D not certain. The CDR3 covers 12 residues. V was trimmed by 1 base and J by 6 bases, leaving 7 bases between them. Germline V gives CDR1 SQVTM, CDR2 ANQGSEA. In nucleotides, the CDR3 is TGCAGCGTTGAAGCCGGCAGCAATGAGCAGTTCTTC. This codes for CSVEAGSNEQFF.

This clone was picked up one time. This chain joins TRBV5-6 and TRBJ2-1; the D gene is possibly TRBD2 (5 bases). V lost 0 bases and J 3 bases, leaving 22 bases between the germline ends. The CDR3 totals 19 residues. Per the germline V gene, CDR1 is SGHDT and CDR2 is YYEEEE. Written as DNA, the CDR3 is TGTGCCAGCAGCTTGGGAGGTAGCGTTGGCTGGTTACACTACAATGAGCAGTTCTTC. It codes for CASSLGGSVGWLHYNEQFF.

This clone was recorded at least ten times. This chain uses TRBV23-1 with TRBJ2-2; TRBD1 agrees at 10 bases. TRBV23-1 is flagged as an ORF with uncertain function. J was trimmed by 2 bases and V by 7 bases; bases with no gene match: 10. This CDR3 is 17 amino acids long. In DNA, the CDR3 is TGCGCCAGCACTTACCCGGGACAGGGGTGTAACACCGGGGAGCTGTTTTTT. This sequence encodes CASTYPGQGCNTGELFF.

The chain is built from TRBV5-1 and TRBJ2-5; 8 bases match TRBD2. CDR3 size: 15 residues. CDR1 is SGHRS, CDR2 YFSETQ, per germline. V gave up 2 bases and J gave up 2 bases; unmatched junction bases: 5. The DNA of the CDR3 is TGCGCCAGCAGCTTAGCGGGCGGGGGGCAAGAGACCCAGTACTTC. Translating gives CASSLAGGGQETQYF.

This clone occurred once. J is TRBJ2-7 and V is TRBV28, with D possibly called TRBD1 or TRBD2 (5 bases each). This CDR3 has 13 amino acids. The germline CDR1 and CDR2 sequences are MDHEN and SYDVKM. The V end was cut by 4 bases, the J end by 5 bases, with 12 bases between. CDR3: CASSWGNRDEQYF. The CDR3, as DNA: TGTGCCAGCAGTTGGGGGAATAGAGACGAGCAGTACTTC.

The V and J genes are TRBV7-6 and TRBJ2-7, with TRBD1 as a possible D gene (6 bases). V dropped 3 bases and J dropped 3 bases, with 15 bases sitting between them. This CDR3 is 15 amino acids long. Germline-derived CDR1 and CDR2 are SGHVS and FNYEAQ. CDR3 protein: CASSFTDSRDYEQYF. CDR3 DNA sequence: TGTGCCAGCAGCTTTACGGACAGCCGGGACTACGAGCAGTACTTC. The whole variable domain, remainder taken from reference TRBV7-6 and TRBJ2-7, is GAGVSQSPRYKVTKRGQDVALRCDPISGHVSLYWYRQALGQGPEFLTYFNYEAQQDKSGLPNDRFSAERPEGSISTLTIQRTEQRDSAMYRCASSFTDSRDYEQYFGPGTRLTVT.

This clone was observed a single time. The chain has TRBV27 and TRBJ1-1, with D unclear. The CDR3 sequence is 18 residues long. V lost 6 bases to trimming and J lost 5 bases, with 28 bases between them. Germline V gives CDR1 MNHEY, CDR2 SMNVEV (reference sequence). The CDR3 DNA reads as TGTGCCAGCAGGCGAAGTTCGGGGAGGTCTCTTCTTATTACTGAAGCTTTCTTT. As protein: CASRRSSGRSLLITEAFF.

The V call is TRBV19, the J call TRBJ1-5, with D tentatively TRBD1 (6 bases). The V end was cut by 5 bases, the J end by 8 bases, with 10 bases between. Germline V CDR1 and CDR2: LNHDA, SQIVND (reference sequence). The CDR3 runs 12 residues. The DNA of the CDR3 is TGTGCCAGTAGTGTACAGGGTAAGCCCCAGCATTTT. This sequence encodes CASSVQGKPQHF.

The chain couples TRBV7-2 to TRBJ2-5, with unresolved D. V lost 5 bases and J lost 2, with 12 bases in between. This CDR3 has 14 residues. Germline V gene data show CDR1 as SGHTA and CDR2 as FQGNSA. The CDR3 nucleotides read TGTGCCAGCAGCCCTCGTTTGAGTCAAGAGACCCAGTACTTC. It encodes CASSPRLSQETQYF.